The 25 T cell receptor beta chains reported below all come from one sample, sequenced in a study of T-cell reconstitution after alpha-beta-depleted transplantation in children. A library of TCRbeta sequences, prepared with unique molecular identifiers, was generated. MiXCR was run by TCRdb on the PCR reads, yielding one entry per CDR3 protein. The sample shows about 500,000 distinct CDR3 sequences, 30% to 35% of them seen only once. The sample in question was PBMCs from the stem cell graft donor, obtained from the stem cell graft. All receptors come from a human donor who donated a stem cell graft to a child with aplastic anemia.

Only a few counts were recorded for this clonotype. V and J are TRBV6-1 and TRBJ2-1; D remains unclear. V was trimmed by 3 bases and J by 4 bases, leaving 7 bases between them. The CDR3 runs to 13 residues. The V gene's germline CDR1 is MNHNS and CDR2 SASEGT. DNA of the CDR3: TGTGCCAGCAGTGATATAGGGTACAATGAGCAGTTCTTC. Encoded protein: CASSDIGYNEQFF.

This clonotype was found a few times. The chain couples TRBV9 to TRBJ2-5; D tentatively reads TRBD1 or TRBD2 (5 bases each). This CDR3 is 15 amino acids long. Germline CDR1 is SGDLS and CDR2 is YYNGEE. The V and J ends lost 4 bases and 1 base respectively, with 14 bases between them. This CDR3 reads CASSKVPGRQETQYF. The CDR3 DNA reads as TGTGCCAGCAGCAAAGTTCCGGGGCGCCAAGAGACCCAGTACTTC.

This clonotype was counted between two and nine times. V gene TRBV12-3 or TRBV12-4 combines with J gene TRBJ1-1; D gene uncertain. This CDR3 contains 15 residues. V was shortened by 6 bases and J by 2 bases, with 16 bases between the two germline ends. The CDR3: CASSTLPRGNTEAFF. CDR3 coding DNA: TGTGCCAGCAGCACATTGCCGCGTGGAAACACTGAAGCTTTCTTT.

This clonotype was picked up many times. The chain links TRBV12-3 or TRBV12-4 to TRBJ2-1; D perhaps matches TRBD1 (6 bases). This CDR3 spans 15 amino acids. V was trimmed by 3 bases and J by 6 bases, leaving 15 bases between them. Here the CDR3 reads CASSFAQGRVNEQFF. Here the CDR3 DNA reads TGTGCCAGCAGTTTTGCTCAGGGGAGAGTCAATGAGCAGTTCTTC.

The chain employs TRBV5-5 and TRBJ2-3; D not resolved. The CDR3 has 13 residues. Germline-derived CDR1 and CDR2 are SGHKS and YYEKEE (reference sequence). The V end lost 1 base, the J end lost 2 bases, and 5 bases lay between the germline ends. CDR3 bases: TGTGCCAGCAGCTTGTATCCCACAGATACGCAGTATTTT. Protein: CASSLYPTDTQYF.

The rearrangement joins TRBV9 to TRBJ2-7, with 7 bases aligning to TRBD1. V shed 0 bases and J 2 bases; nucleotides not matched to a gene: 5. The CDR3 sequence is 15 residues long. The germline CDR1 and CDR2 sequences are SGDLS and YYNGEE. CDR3 sequence reads: CASSVDNRGTYEQYF. CDR3 nucleotides: TGTGCCAGCAGCGTAGATAACAGGGGCACCTACGAGCAGTACTTC.

This clonotype has a count of ten or more. This chain joins TRBV20-1 and TRBJ1-6; 8 bases fit TRBD1. Germline loops: CDR1 DFQATT, CDR2 SNEGSKA (reference sequence). CDR3 length: 13 amino acids. Trimming removed 6 bases from V and 10 bases from J; junction bases left unmatched: 8. CDR3 sequence: CSAGTGRGSPLHF. CDR3 nucleotide sequence: TGCAGTGCGGGGACAGGAAGAGGGTCACCCCTCCACTTT.

The chain recombines TRBV7-3 with TRBJ2-1; D uncertain. The CDR3 runs to 13 residues. The V end lost 5 bases, the J end lost 9 bases, and 14 bases lay between the germline ends. Germline lookup yields CDR1 SGHTA and CDR2 FQGTGA. DNA of the CDR3: TGTGCCAGCAGCCCCGGAGTCTCCGGTGAGCAGTTCTTC. Its translation: CASSPGVSGEQFF.

This chain connects TRBV7-9 to TRBJ1-2; D is unclear. The germline CDR1 and CDR2 sequences are SEHNR and FQNEAQ (reference sequence). The CDR3 contains 17 residues. Trimming stripped 0 bases from V and 4 bases from J, with 18 bases between. The chain's CDR3 is CASSLAPEVVIGYGYTF. In nucleotides, the CDR3 is TGTGCCAGCAGCTTAGCGCCGGAGGTCGTCATAGGCTATGGCTACACCTTC.

The chain has TRBV3-1 and TRBJ2-7; 7 nucleotides agree with TRBD1. Per the germline V gene, CDR1 is LGHDT and CDR2 is YNNKEL (reference sequence). The length of the CDR3 is 14 residues. J lost 6 bases, V lost 1 base, and 6 bases had no gene match. The CDR3 DNA reads as TGTGCCAGCAGCCAAGGGACAGGCGCCTTCGAGCAGTACTTC. The encoded protein is CASSQGTGAFEQYF.

The V and J genes are TRBV12-3 or TRBV12-4 and TRBJ2-1, with a weak D call TRBD2 (7 bases). Trimming stripped 4 bases from V and 12 bases from J, with 19 bases between. The CDR3 totals 14 residues. The CDR3 region has the DNA TGTGCCAGCAGTTCGGGGGGCGCGAGCTTGGTGCAGTTCTTC. Its protein product is CASSSGGASLVQFF.

The sample holds a few counts of this clonotype. The chain has TRBV13 and TRBJ1-4; TRBD1 agrees at 8 bases. Germline lookup yields CDR1 PRHDT and CDR2 FYEKMQ (reference sequence). The CDR3 runs 15 residues. J lost 5 bases, V lost 5 bases, and 7 bases had no gene match. The chain's CDR3 is CASSMGTGLNEKLFF. CDR3 bases: TGTGCCAGCAGCATGGGGACAGGTCTGAATGAAAAACTGTTTTTT. The entire variable domain, with the rest obtained from reference TRBV13 and TRBJ1-4, is as follows: AAGVIQSPRHLIKEKRETATLKCYPIPRHDTVYWYQQGPGQDPQFLISFYEKMQSDKGSIPDRFSAQQFSDYHSELNMSSLELGDSALYFCASSMGTGLNEKLFFGSGTQLSVL.

J is TRBJ2-1 and V is TRBV24-1, with D possibly being TRBD2 (5 bases). The V gene's germline CDR1 is KGHDR and CDR2 SFDVKD. V was pared by 7 bases and J by 7 bases, with 13 bases between. This CDR3 contains 13 residues. CDR3 loop: CATRGSGGNEQFF. DNA of the CDR3: TGTGCCACCAGGGGAAGTGGAGGTAATGAGCAGTTCTTC.

The rearrangement uses TRBV6-4 and TRBJ2-5, with TRBD2 identical over 11 bases. The V and J ends lost 7 bases and 1 base, in that order; junction bases with no gene match: 5. The CDR3 has 15 amino acids. Germline-derived CDR1 and CDR2 are MRHNA and SNTAGT. The CDR3 loop is CASTVLAGAQETQYF. CDR3 nucleotides: TGTGCCAGCACTGTACTAGCGGGAGCCCAAGAGACCCAGTACTTC.

This chain connects TRBV27 to TRBJ1-1; TRBD1 agrees at 9 bases. The CDR3 has 13 amino acids. Looked up from germline, CDR1 is MNHEY and CDR2 is SMNVEV (reference sequence). The J segment lost 6 bases and the V segment lost 7 bases, leaving 6 bases of the junction unmatched. CDR3 sequence (DNA): TGTGCCAGCACCGGGACAGGGATGTCTGAAGCTTTCTTT. It translates to CASTGTGMSEAFF.

The CDR3 region has the DNA TGTGCCAGCAGTCAAGGGGGGACTTTCTACAATGAGCAGTTCTTC. Translated, it gives CASSQGGTFYNEQFF. The genes are TRBV6-1 and TRBJ2-1, with D perhaps assigned TRBD1 or TRBD2 (6 bases each). Germline V gives CDR1 MNHNS, CDR2 SASEGT. The germline V and J ends were trimmed by 5 bases and 3 bases, with 14 bases remaining between them. CDR3 length equals 15 residues.

The chain combines TRBV20-1 with TRBJ2-1; D unclear. Germline V gene sequence: CDR1 DFQATT, CDR2 SNEGSKA (reference sequence). The V end lost 5 bases, the J end lost 3 bases, and 8 bases lay between the germline ends. The CDR3 runs 12 residues. CDR3 protein: CSAERSYNEQFF. In nucleotides, the CDR3 is TGCAGTGCTGAACGGAGCTACAATGAGCAGTTCTTC.

In its sample, this clonotype was seen once. Compared with germline, one end of the junction differs, possibly owing to a read error. V is TRBV20-1 and J is TRBJ2-1; TRBD2 matches 7 bases. In germline, CDR1 is DFQATT, CDR2 SNEGSKA (reference sequence). The CDR3 has 17 amino acids. The CDR3 reads CCARGPFAGVSYNEQFF. Written as DNA, the CDR3 is TGCTGTGCTAGAGGGCCCTTTGCGGGAGTCTCTTACAATGAGCAGTTCTTC.

In its sample, this clonotype was seen a few times. This chain connects TRBV29-1 to TRBJ1-2, with TRBD1 as a possible D gene (5 bases). Germline loops: CDR1 SQVTM, CDR2 ANQGSEA. Trimming pared 7 bases from V and 6 bases from J, leaving 15 bases between. CDR3 length equals 12 residues. The CDR3 loop is CSASEGKHGYTF. The CDR3 DNA reads TGCAGCGCTAGCGAGGGGAAACATGGCTACACCTTC. The entire variable domain, with the rest obtained from reference TRBV29-1 and TRBJ1-2, is as follows: SAVISQKPSRDICQRGTSLTIQCQVDSQVTMMFWYRQQPGQSLTLIATANQGSEATYESGFVIDKFPISRPNLTFSTLTVSNMSPEDSSIYLCSASEGKHGYTFGSGTRLTVV.

This sequence joins TRBV30 and TRBJ1-4; D is unclear. The V gene's germline CDR1 is GTSNPN and CDR2 SVGIG (reference sequence). Trimming left V 6 bases short and J 8 bases short, with 16 bases between. The CDR3 totals 13 residues. The CDR3 is CACAGPKEEKLFF. The CDR3 DNA follows: TGTGCCTGTGCCGGGCCCAAGGAAGAAAAACTGTTTTTT.

This chain uses TRBV11-3 with TRBJ2-1; no firm D call. The CDR3 sequence is 13 residues long. Trimming took 2 bases from V and 7 from J, leaving 9 bases between them. Germline CDR1 reads SGHNT; CDR2 reads YENEEA. CDR3 sequence reads: CASSLYTRNEQFF. The CDR3 bases are TGTGCCAGCAGCTTATACACACGGAATGAGCAGTTCTTC.

The rearrangement joins TRBV5-6 to TRBJ2-2; D is unresolved. V shed 0 bases and J shed 1 base, with 4 bases lying between them. The CDR3 length is 14 residues. Germline V gene sequence: CDR1 SGHDT, CDR2 YYEEEE. The CDR3 protein is CASSLGWNTGELFF. CDR3 DNA: TGTGCCAGCAGCTTGGGATGGAACACCGGGGAGCTGTTTTTT.

In this sample, this clonotype turned up a few times. V and J are TRBV18 and TRBJ2-7; TRBD2 might be the D (5 bases). Germline V gene lookup returns CDR1 KGHSH and CDR2 LQKENI. V lost 2 bases to trimming and J lost 3 bases, with 8 bases between them. This CDR3 has 13 residues. The CDR3 is CASSPEAGYEQYF. The DNA for the CDR3 is TGTGCCAGCTCACCAGAGGCGGGCTACGAGCAGTACTTC.

The chain joins TRBV12-3 or TRBV12-4 to TRBJ1-5; TRBD1 matches at 7 bases. V shed 0 bases and J 7 bases; nucleotides not matched to a gene: 9. There are 16 residues in the CDR3. CDR3 sequence (DNA): TGTGCCAGCAGTTTAGCGCCCGACAGGGTGGGGCAGCCCCAGCATTTT. It yields the protein CASSLAPDRVGQPQHF.

The chain is built from TRBV18 and TRBJ1-5, with D possibly being TRBD1 (6 bases). V lost 2 bases to trimming and J lost 6 bases, with 14 bases between them. Germline assignment: CDR1 KGHSH and CDR2 LQKENI. CDR3 size: 15 residues. The CDR3 sequence: CASSPSGEGGQPQHF. In nucleotides, the CDR3 is TGTGCCAGCTCACCATCCGGGGAGGGGGGTCAGCCCCAGCATTTT.